This T cell receptor (beta chain) was identified during a study of cytomegalovirus exposure and HLA in healthy donors. Study context: In an earlier analysis, around 100 million unique TCR beta sequences were found from about 179 million T cells. The study's findings and limits: Later analysis placed DRB1 highest and HLA-C lowest in TCR association rates, which differed by HLA locus. The study labeled fewer than 200 TCR beta chains cytomegalovirus-associated.

The sample holds a few counts of this clone. The antigen remains undetermined. V lost 6 bases and J lost 8; bases outside the gene matches: 12. CDR1 is SGHNT and CDR2 is YYREEE in the germline V gene (reference sequence). This CDR3 is 15 amino acids long. The PCR employed 60 Vbeta primers together with 13 Jbeta primers. Generated by immunoSEQ multiplex PCR, the TCRdb table keeps only in-frame clones and is missing some. The data hold tens of thousands of clones, with about four fifths observed a single time. The V gene is TRBV5-4, the J gene TRBJ1-2; 11 nucleotides align to TRBD1. This clonotype originated in a woman in her twenties or thirties in good health and CMV-seronegative. Sequencing used PBMCs. CDR3 amino acids: CASNRDRGYSSGYTF. As DNA, the CDR3 is TGTGCCAGCAACCGGGACAGGGGGTATTCTAGCGGCTACACCTTC.